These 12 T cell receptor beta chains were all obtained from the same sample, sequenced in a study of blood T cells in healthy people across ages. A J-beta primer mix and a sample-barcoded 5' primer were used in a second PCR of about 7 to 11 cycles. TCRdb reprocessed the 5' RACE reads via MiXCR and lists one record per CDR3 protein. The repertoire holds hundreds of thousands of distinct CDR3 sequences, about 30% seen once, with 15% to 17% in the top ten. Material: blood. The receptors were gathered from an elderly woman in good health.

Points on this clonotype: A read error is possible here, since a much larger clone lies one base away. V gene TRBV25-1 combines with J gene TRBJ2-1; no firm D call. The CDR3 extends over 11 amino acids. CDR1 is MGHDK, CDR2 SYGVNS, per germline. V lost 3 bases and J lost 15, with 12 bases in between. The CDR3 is CASSDLTLRFF. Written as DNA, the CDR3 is TGTGCCAGCAGTGATCTGACTCTACGGTTCTTC.

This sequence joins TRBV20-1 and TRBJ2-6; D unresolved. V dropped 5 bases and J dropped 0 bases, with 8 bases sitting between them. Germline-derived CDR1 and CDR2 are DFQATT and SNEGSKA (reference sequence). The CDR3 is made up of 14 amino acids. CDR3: CSAEAASGANVLTF. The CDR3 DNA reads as TGCAGTGCTGAGGCCGCCTCTGGGGCCAACGTCCTGACTTTC.

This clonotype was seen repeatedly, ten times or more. The CDR3 here is CASSEFRLDGYTF. The CDR3 region has the DNA TGTGCCAGCAGTGAATTTAGATTGGACGGCTACACCTTC. This chain connects TRBV2 to TRBJ1-2; D remains ambiguous. Trimming shortened V by 2 bases and J by 8 bases, and 12 bases separated the two germline ends. The CDR3 length is 13 residues. Germline assignment: CDR1 SNHLY and CDR2 FYNNEI.

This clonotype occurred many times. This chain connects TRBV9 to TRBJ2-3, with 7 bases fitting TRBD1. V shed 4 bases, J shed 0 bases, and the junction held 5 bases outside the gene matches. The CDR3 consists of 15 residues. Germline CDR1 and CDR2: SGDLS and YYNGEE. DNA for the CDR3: TGTGCCAGCAGCTCTCGACAGGGAAGCACAGATACGCAGTATTTT. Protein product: CASSSRQGSTDTQYF.

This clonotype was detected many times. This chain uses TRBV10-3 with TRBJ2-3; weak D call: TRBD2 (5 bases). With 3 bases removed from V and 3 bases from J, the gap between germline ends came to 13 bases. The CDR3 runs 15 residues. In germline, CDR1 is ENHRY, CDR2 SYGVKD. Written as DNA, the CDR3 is TGTGCCATCAGTGAAGGAAGGATAGCGACAGATACGCAGTATTTT. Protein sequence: CAISEGRIATDTQYF.

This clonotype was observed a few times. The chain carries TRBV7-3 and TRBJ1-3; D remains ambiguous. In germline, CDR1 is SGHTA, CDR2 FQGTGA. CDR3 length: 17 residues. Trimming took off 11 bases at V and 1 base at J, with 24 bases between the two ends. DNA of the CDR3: TGTGCCGGGCTTGGAGGGCTCACCCTTACATCTGGAAACACCATATATTTT. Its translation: CAGLGGLTLTSGNTIYF.

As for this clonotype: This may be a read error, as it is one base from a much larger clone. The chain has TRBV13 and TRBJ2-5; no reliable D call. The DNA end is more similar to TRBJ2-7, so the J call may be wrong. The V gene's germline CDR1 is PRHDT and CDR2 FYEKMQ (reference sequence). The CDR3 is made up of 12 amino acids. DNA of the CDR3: TGTACCAGCAGCCGAAACGCCTACGAGCAGTACTTC. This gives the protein CTSSRNAYEQYF.

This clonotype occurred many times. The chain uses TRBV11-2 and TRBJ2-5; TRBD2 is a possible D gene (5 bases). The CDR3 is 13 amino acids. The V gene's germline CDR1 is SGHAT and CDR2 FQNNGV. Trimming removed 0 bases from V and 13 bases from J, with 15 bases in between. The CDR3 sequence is CASSLEQLGPSYF. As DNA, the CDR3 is TGTGCCAGCAGCTTAGAACAACTAGGCCCCTCGTACTTC.

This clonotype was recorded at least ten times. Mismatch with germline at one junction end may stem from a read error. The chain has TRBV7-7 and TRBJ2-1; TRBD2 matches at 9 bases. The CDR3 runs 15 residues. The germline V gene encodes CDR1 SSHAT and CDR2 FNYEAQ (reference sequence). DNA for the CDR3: TGTGCTAGCAGCCAGGGATCGAGCGGGGGGCGCGAGCAGTTCTTC. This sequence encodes CASSQGSSGGREQFF. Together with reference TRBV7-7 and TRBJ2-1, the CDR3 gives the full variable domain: GAGVSQSPRYKVTKRGQDVTLRCDPISSHATLYWYQQALGQGPEFLTYFNYEAQPDKSGLPSDRFSAERPEGSISTLTIQRTEQRDSAMYRCASSQGSSGGREQFFGPGTRLTVL.

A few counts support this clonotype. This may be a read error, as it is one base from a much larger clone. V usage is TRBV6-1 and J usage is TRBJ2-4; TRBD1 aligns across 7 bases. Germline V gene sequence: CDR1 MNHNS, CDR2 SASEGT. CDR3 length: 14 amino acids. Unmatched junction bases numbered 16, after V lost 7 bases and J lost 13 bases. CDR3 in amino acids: CASKGQTTGYKQYF. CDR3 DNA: TGTGCCAGCAAGGGACAGACTACTGGCTACAAGCAGTACTTC.

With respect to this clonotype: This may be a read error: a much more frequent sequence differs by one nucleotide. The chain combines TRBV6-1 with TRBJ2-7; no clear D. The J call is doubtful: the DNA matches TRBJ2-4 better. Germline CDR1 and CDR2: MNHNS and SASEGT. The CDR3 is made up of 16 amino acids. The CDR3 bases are TGTGCCAGCGGTGAAAGTAATCCTCTAGCCAAAAACATTCAGTACTTC. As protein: CASGESNPLAKNIQYF.

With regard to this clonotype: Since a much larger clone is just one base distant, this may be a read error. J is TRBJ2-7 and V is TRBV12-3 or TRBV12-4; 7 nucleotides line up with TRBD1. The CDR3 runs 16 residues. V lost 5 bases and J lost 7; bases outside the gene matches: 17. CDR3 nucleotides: TGTGCCAGCAGTCCGGGACAGTCAGCTGGATACAATGAGCAGTACTTC. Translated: CASSPGQSAGYNEQYF.